A single TCR beta chain is shown here with its context. Antigen specificity is unknown. This specimen belongs to a study of CD4 T cells in relation to SARS-CoV-2 and coronaviruses. About the research overall: Two subjects were Hispanic; patients were 8 males and a few females.

CDR3 length: 14 amino acids. The V gene lost 8 bases and the J gene lost 3 bases, with 13 bases spanning the gap. The germline gives CDR1 KGHDR, CDR2 SFDVKD. The repertoire was sequenced with immunoSEQ multiplex PCR; TCRdb's copy has only in-frame clones and lacks some. In the table there are approximately 50,000 clones, just over 90% of which are singletons. Study findings and constraints: Crossreactivity was assessed only for spike protein, not other viral proteins. In roughly 65% of donors, memory CD4+ clonotypes crossrecognized SARS-CoV-2 and at least one common cold coronavirus spike.

This TCR was recovered from an adult with COVID-19. The chain links TRBV24-1 to TRBJ1-3; D is unclear. The specimen was naive CD4+ T cells from PBMCs. As for subset: naive CD4+ T cells isolated by negative enrichment. The CDR3 DNA reads TGTGCCACCAAGGGCGGGGTTGGTGGAAACACCATATATTTT. Its protein product is CATKGGVGGNTIYF.